This is a list of T cell receptor beta chains from one sample in a study of T-cell memory formation after mild COVID-19. TCRdb recomputed calls from the 5' RACE reads with MiXCR, one row per CDR3 protein. This table has about 140,000 distinct CDR3 sequences, roughly 15% appearing once. The sample comprised PBMCs or a T cell subset sorted from them (not recorded which). The source of these receptors is an adult woman who had mild COVID-19 (a few samples of this study predate the infection). Cell type and time point are not known. Each CDR3 is given with its conserved first and last residue. Fields, in order: V gene, CDR3 protein.

V gene: TRBV5-6
CDR3 protein: CASRVRVSGAAGELFF

V gene: TRBV3-1
CDR3 protein: CASSQMLAGNYEQYF

V gene: TRBV19
CDR3 protein: CASSKTGTSGRQYF

V gene: TRBV7-9
CDR3 protein: CASSSGTGGQDTQYF

V gene: TRBV9
CDR3 protein: CASSSRLGGGPDTQYF

V gene: TRBV30
CDR3 protein: CAWSADLRNTGELFF

V gene: TRBV20-1
CDR3 protein: CSARVGSANTGELFF

V gene: TRBV24-1
CDR3 protein: CATSDPPGLSAGELFF

V gene: TRBV7-3
CDR3 protein: CASSPSAGLQFF

V gene: TRBV11-2
CDR3 protein: CASSLVVRYNEQFF

V gene: TRBV12-3/TRBV12-4
CDR3 protein: CASSRLRSGRLTDTQYF

V gene: TRBV4-2
CDR3 protein: CASSQEPSLYNEQFF

V gene: TRBV29-1
CDR3 protein: CSVVKGLYEQYF

V gene: TRBV20-1
CDR3 protein: CSARETGSNQPQHF

V gene: TRBV9
CDR3 protein: CASSVEASGSDTQYF

V gene: TRBV11-2
CDR3 protein: CASSFSGTGLGEQYF

V gene: TRBV9
CDR3 protein: CASSGIYPGRELDTQYF

V gene: TRBV29-1
CDR3 protein: CSVVSPGYKGTEAFF

V gene: TRBV7-2
CDR3 protein: CASSFSGIQETQYF

V gene: TRBV4-1
CDR3 protein: CASSRGLAGGTGNEQFF

V gene: TRBV12-3/TRBV12-4
CDR3 protein: CASTKRGATYNEQFF

V gene: TRBV29-1
CDR3 protein: CSVWNTGELFF

V gene: TRBV5-1
CDR3 protein: CASSLGSAYEQYF

V gene: TRBV2
CDR3 protein: CASREDRPSYEQYF

V gene: TRBV12-3/TRBV12-4
CDR3 protein: CASSKHVLSYNEQFF

V gene: TRBV5-5
CDR3 protein: CASRGLQGPSYEQYF

V gene: TRBV7-3
CDR3 protein: CASSRSGLTYNEQFF

V gene: TRBV3-1
CDR3 protein: CASSQEVAPDREQGTDTQYF

V gene: TRBV7-2
CDR3 protein: CASSLEGGHYEQYF

V gene: TRBV29-1
CDR3 protein: CSVDTPETQYF

V gene: TRBV7-6
CDR3 protein: CASRLGLAETDTQYF

V gene: TRBV6-5
CDR3 protein: CASSLTGSGAYEQYF

V gene: TRBV5-1
CDR3 protein: CASSSVRGGSYEQYF

V gene: TRBV15
CDR3 protein: CATSLRMQGDQPQHF

V gene: TRBV4-2
CDR3 protein: CASSQIHGDSYEQYF

V gene: TRBV6-5
CDR3 protein: CASSSPGQGINIQYF

V gene: TRBV7-2
CDR3 protein: CASSSDLAGVSEQYF

V gene: TRBV6-9
CDR3 protein: CASSLAGGDAYEQYF

V gene: TRBV12-3/TRBV12-4
CDR3 protein: CASSLSSLGRTEAFF

V gene: TRBV30
CDR3 protein: CAWSVGVRGSEAFF

V gene: TRBV29-1
CDR3 protein: CSVGSDSYNEQFF

V gene: TRBV12-3/TRBV12-4
CDR3 protein: CASSLRAGGRTRYGYTF